Listed below are T cell receptor beta chains from one sample, sequenced in a study of long-term antiretroviral therapy in people with HIV. Method: immunoSEQ multiplex PCR; TCRdb's copy keeps in-frame clones and lacks some. The sample lists about 39,000 clones, 86% occurring once. Specimen: unsorted PBMCs, collected 1.2 years after starting antiretroviral therapy. These receptor sequences come from a woman between 50 and 59 years old with HIV. Both conserved end residues are part of each CDR3. The order of the fields is CDR3 length, D gene, clone size, V gene, J gene, CDR3 protein, CDR3 DNA. A D gene is named only where the DNA matches it firmly. The size entry is marked missing in some rows and otherwise reads once, few, many or a size class.

>12|-|-|TRBV6-6|TRBJ1-1
CASSFHTTEAFF
TGTGCCAGCAGTTTCCATACCACTGAAGCTTTCTTT
>17|-|-|TRBV18|TRBJ1-5
CASSYRDAGGGNQPQHF
TGTGCCAGCTCATACCGGGACGCAGGCGGGGGCAATCAGCCCCAGCATTTT
>14|-|-|TRBV5-1|TRBJ2-6
CASSQPSGANVLTF
TGCGCCAGCAGTCAGCCCTCTGGGGCCAACGTCCTGACTTTC
>14|TRBD1|-|TRBV2|TRBJ2-5
CASSVMGTGFTQYF
TGTGCCAGCAGTGTTATGGGGACAGGGTTTACCCAGTACTTC
>15|-|-|TRBV4-1|TRBJ1-1
CASSQDAGSDTEAFF
TGCGCCAGCAGCCAAGATGCAGGGTCCGATACTGAAGCTTTCTTT
>14|-|-|TRBV19|TRBJ1-5
CASSTETRNQPQHF
TGTGCCAGTAGTACGGAGACTCGCAATCAGCCCCAGCATTTT
>13|-|few|TRBV7-9|TRBJ2-7
CASSREGRYEQYF
TGTGCCAGCAGTCGAGAGGGCCGCTACGAGCAGTACTTC
>15|-|-|TRBV7-3|TRBJ1-1
CASSLTRGVNTEAFF
TGTGCCAGCAGCTTAACCCGGGGGGTTAACACTGAAGCTTTCTTT
>14|-|-|TRBV9|TRBJ2-2
CASSVDSLTGELFF
TGTGCCAGCAGCGTAGATAGTTTAACCGGGGAGCTGTTTTTT
>19|TRBD2|-|TRBV4-3|TRBJ2-2
CASSQDFGGAAPNTGELFF
TGCGCCAGCAGCCAAGATTTCGGGGGGGCCGCCCCGAACACCGGGGAGCTGTTTTTT
>14|TRBD1|-|TRBV10-3|TRBJ2-3
CAITGDSSTDTQYF
TGTGCCATCACCGGGGACAGCAGCACAGATACGCAGTATTTT
>17|-|-|TRBV4-1|TRBJ2-7
CASSQESIGRFPYEQYF
TGCGCCAGCAGCCAAGAAAGTATCGGTAGGTTTCCCTACGAGCAGTACTTC
>12|TRBD1|-|TRBV29-1|TRBJ1-1
CSAGQSNTEAFF
TGCAGCGCGGGACAGAGCAACACTGAAGCTTTCTTT
>13|-|-|TRBV5-6|TRBJ1-4
CASSWGPEEKLFF
TGTGCCAGCAGCTGGGGCCCCGAAGAAAAACTGTTTTTT
>17|-|-|TRBV14|TRBJ1-6
CASSPWTNTAYNSPLHF
TGTGCCAGCAGCCCTTGGACAAATACTGCTTATAATTCACCCCTCCACTTT
>13|-|-|TRBV6-6|TRBJ2-7
CASSLGLSYEQYF
TGTGCCAGCAGCTTGGGGTTGTCCTACGAGCAGTACTTC
>13|-|-|TRBV30|TRBJ2-5
CAWSVPGAETQYF
TGTGCCTGGAGTGTCCCCGGGGCAGAGACCCAGTACTTC
>15|-|-|TRBV7-2|TRBJ2-5
CASSLAQRRRETQYF
TGTGCCAGCAGCTTAGCCCAGCGGCGGCGAGAGACCCAGTACTTC
>15|-|-|TRBV5-1|TRBJ1-2
CASSFGDGPSYGYTF
TGCGCCAGCAGCTTCGGCGACGGACCCTCCTATGGCTACACCTTC
>11|-|-|TRBV19|TRBJ1-2
CATPTAGGYTF
TGTGCCACCCCGACCGCAGGAGGCTACACCTTC
>12|-|-|TRBV18|TRBJ2-7
CASSLRGYEQYF
TGTGCCAGCTCCCTCCGTGGGTACGAGCAGTACTTC
>11|-|-|TRBV29-1|TRBJ1-1
CSVEVDYGAFF
TGCAGCGTTGAAGTTGACTACGGAGCTTTCTTT
>13|-|-|TRBV6-1|TRBJ1-1
CASSLQPNTEAFF
TGTGCCAGCAGCCTCCAGCCGAACACTGAAGCTTTCTTT
>15|TRBD1|-|TRBV12-5|TRBJ2-7
CASGLTGGTQYEQYF
TGTGCTAGTGGTTTAACAGGGGGAACACAATACGAGCAGTACTTC
>17|TRBD1|-|TRBV30|TRBJ2-2
CAWGGQGQGVRTGELFF
TGTGCCTGGGGGGGGCAGGGACAGGGGGTCCGAACCGGGGAGCTGTTTTTT
>15|-|-|TRBV30|TRBJ2-1
CAWSALGGGYNEQFF
TGTGCCTGGAGCGCCTTAGGGGGGGGGTACAATGAGCAGTTCTTC
>13|-|-|TRBV19|TRBJ1-1
CASSNGGYTEAFF
TGTGCCAGTAGTAATGGGGGATACACTGAAGCTTTCTTT
>14|-|-|TRBV5-6|TRBJ1-2
CASSLGGAAYGYTF
TGTGCCAGCAGCCTCGGGGGGGCCGCCTATGGCTACACCTTC
>14|TRBD2|few|TRBV6-6|TRBJ2-7
CATARTSNDYEQYF
TGTGCCACTGCTAGGACTAGCAATGATTACGAGCAGTACTTC
>16|-|once|TRBV7-9|TRBJ2-3
CASSLSLPNGYDTQYF
TGTGCCAGCAGCCTCTCACTGCCGAACGGATACGATACGCAGTATTTT
>16|TRBD2|-|TRBV5-1|TRBJ2-5
CASSTGTSGAQETQYF
TGCGCCAGCAGCACGGGGACTAGCGGGGCGCAAGAGACCCAGTACTTC
>15|TRBD2|once|TRBV11-3|TRBJ2-1
CASSTTSGTYNEQFF
TGTGCCAGCAGCACGACTAGCGGTACCTACAATGAGCAGTTCTTC
>14|TRBD2|-|TRBV5-1|TRBJ2-5
CASRTSGRKETQYF
TGCGCCAGCAGGACTAGCGGGAGGAAAGAGACCCAGTACTTC
>13|-|-|TRBV10-3|TRBJ2-7
CAISESRGYEQYF
TGTGCCATCAGTGAGTCTAGGGGCTACGAGCAGTACTTC
>15|-|-|TRBV19|TRBJ1-2
CASNRRDLMDYGYTF
TGTGCCAGTAATAGAAGGGACTTAATGGACTATGGCTACACCTTC
>15|TRBD2|-|TRBV4-1|TRBJ2-5
CASSQVNGGRKTQYF
TGCGCCAGCAGCCAAGTAAACGGGGGGAGGAAGACCCAGTACTTC
>22|-|-|TRBV21-1|TRBJ1-1
CASSKDCLLLGGQVEGGTEAFF
TGTGCCAGCAGCAAAGATTGTTTACTTCTTGGGGGACAGGTGGAGGGGGGGACTGAAGCTTTCTTT
>12|-|-|TRBV30|TRBJ2-7
CAWSPSNKEQYF
TGTGCCTGGAGTCCTTCAAATAAGGAGCAGTACTTC
>15|-|-|TRBV18|TRBJ2-2
CASSPAGGGTGELFF
TGTGCCAGCTCACCAGCCGGCGGCGGAACCGGGGAGCTGTTTTTT
>14|TRBD1|-|TRBV11-3|TRBJ2-1
CASSSWTGINEQFF
TGTGCCAGCAGCTCGTGGACAGGGATAAATGAGCAGTTCTTC